This T cell receptor (beta chain) comes out of a study of beta chain features in type 1 diabetes. It was via CD45RO/CCR7/CD25/CD127/CD95/CD27 that CD4+ naive, central memory, regulatory and stem cell-like memory cells were sorted. Sort purity for all populations was recorded as exceeding 98%. Germline CDR1 SEHNR, CDR2 FQNEAQ (reference sequence). The CDR3 sequence is 15 residues long. V lost 3 bases, J lost 1 base, and 11 bases lay in between. Every bit of the isolated RNA underwent reverse transcription, so sequencing read expressed TCRB transcripts. The method was immunoSEQ multiplex PCR; TCRdb's version includes in-frame clones alone and lacks a portion of them. The sample includes 150,000 to 160,000 clones, over 8.5% of them seen just once. In the case of this clone: Its antigen is unidentified.

Regarding the study as a whole: The VDJ junctions of type 1 diabetes patients carried fewer insertions and more deletions. Moderate but significant shortening of TCRB CDR3s was recorded in all four CD4+ subsets from Type 1 diabetes patients.

The chain has TRBV7-9 and TRBJ2-3; either TRBD1 or TRBD2 may supply D (6 bases each). The clonotype was recovered from a man between 18 and 35 years old in good health. Sequencing used central memory CD4+ T cells from blood. The CDR3 DNA is TGTGCCAGCAGCTTCACGGGGGCCGGCACAGATACGCAGTATTTT. It encodes CASSFTGAGTDTQYF.